This T cell receptor beta chain was captured by sequencing in a study of T cells in Graves' hyperthyroidism and ophthalmopathy. Turning to the study itself: It was at initial diagnosis, before any treatment, that peripheral blood was collected.

V lost 8 bases and J 0 bases, leaving 13 bases between the germline ends. CDR3 length: 14 residues. In germline, CDR1 is MNHEY, CDR2 SMNVEV (reference sequence). Researchers took RNA transcripts and amplified the TCR beta CDR3 regions from them. The study used the HTBI primer set for a first-round RT-PCR of the TCR CDR3. MiXCR was run by TCRdb on the multiplex PCR reads, yielding one entry per CDR3 protein. The table lists approximately 710,000 distinct CDR3 sequences, approximately 15% of them singletons, with 15% to 18% in the top ten. Graves' hyperthyroidism without ophthalmopathy progression within 18 months was termed stable. It was 8 to 10 ml of fresh peripheral blood that supplied the PBMCs. This clonotype was picked up many times. What it recognizes is unknown. Findings of the study overall: Most expanded thyroid clonotypes above 0.001 also appeared in blood.

The receptor was isolated from a man aged 50-59 years with Graves' hyperthyroidism. Input material: blood. The V call is TRBV27, the J call TRBJ1-1, with D uncertain. CDR3 DNA sequence: TGTGCCAGCGGCCTCACACCGTTGAACACTGAAGCTTTCTTT. It codes for CASGLTPLNTEAFF.